This T cell receptor beta chain was profiled in a study of control samples from healthy donors and cancer patients. In germline, CDR1 is LNHDA, CDR2 SQIVND (reference sequence). With V trimmed by 7 bases and J by 2 bases, 6 bases remained unmatched. The CDR3 runs 15 residues. The assay was immunoSEQ multiplex PCR, and TCRdb's table has in-frame clones only and misses some. The data contain some 58,000 clones, 87% of them singletons. This TCR was sampled from a woman between 55 and 75 years old with lung cancer. This sequence joins TRBV19 and TRBJ1-5; 9 positions match TRBD1. The sample taken for sequencing was PBMCs. CDR3 bases: TGTGCCAGTAAAGGGAGACAGGGGGGCAATCAGCCCCAGCATTTT. This sequence encodes CASKGRQGGNQPQHF.